What follows is one TCR beta chain and its context. These data come from a study of T cell responses to AZD1222 COVID-19 vaccine. Assay used: immunoSEQ multiplex PCR; TCRdb lists only in-frame clones, some missing. The sample contains 140,000 to 150,000 clones, 90% to 95% of which appear only once. The source of this sequence is an adult in good health. The material sequenced was peripheral blood, taken on day 0 of AZD1222 vaccination.

The CDR3 sequence: CASSSALDPGGETQYF. The CDR3 region has the DNA TGTGCCAGCAGCTCGGCACTCGACCCGGGCGGGGAGACCCAGTACTTC. The V gene is TRBV5-4, the J gene TRBJ2-5; D is possibly TRBD2 (5 bases). In germline, CDR1 is SGHNT, CDR2 YYREEE (reference sequence). The V gene lost 3 bases and the J gene lost 5 bases, with 20 bases spanning the gap. The CDR3 runs to 16 residues. The complete variable domain, with remaining parts taken from reference TRBV5-4 and TRBJ2-5, reads ETGVTQSPTHLIKTRGQQVTLRCSSQSGHNTVSWYQQALGQGPQFIFQYYREEENGRGNFPPRFSGLQFPNYSSELNVNALELDDSALYLCASSSALDPGGETQYFGPGTRLLVL.